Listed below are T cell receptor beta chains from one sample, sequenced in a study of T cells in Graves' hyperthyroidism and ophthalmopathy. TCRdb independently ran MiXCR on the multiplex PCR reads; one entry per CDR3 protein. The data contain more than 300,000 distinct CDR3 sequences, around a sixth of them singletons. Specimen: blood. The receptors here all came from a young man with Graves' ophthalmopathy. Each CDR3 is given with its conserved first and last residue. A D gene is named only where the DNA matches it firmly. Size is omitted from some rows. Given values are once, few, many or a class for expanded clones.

TGTGCCAGCAGCTTACCGGGGTGGGAAACTGAAGCTTTCTTT,CASSLPGWETEAFF,TRBJ1-1,-,-,TRBV5-4
TGTGCCAGCAGTTTCCAGGGACTGGGGAACACTGAAGCTTTCTTT,CASSFQGLGNTEAFF,TRBJ1-1,-,many,TRBV6-5
TGTGCCAGCAGCTCAGACTCTGGGGCCAACGTCCTGACTTTC,CASSSDSGANVLTF,TRBJ2-6,-,many,TRBV2
TGTGCCACCACTCCGGGACAGGGGACAGGGGGCAATCAGCCCCAGCATTTT,CATTPGQGTGGNQPQHF,TRBJ1-5,TRBD1,many,TRBV2
TGTGCCAGTAGTTCCCGGACAGGGCTCGTTGGAGATCAGCCCCAGCATTTT,CASSSRTGLVGDQPQHF,TRBJ1-5,TRBD1,few,TRBV19
TGTGCCAGCAGCTTTAACAGGGAAATACAAGGAGAGACCCAGTACTTC,CASSFNREIQGETQYF,TRBJ2-5,-,-,TRBV5-8
TGTGCCAGCAGCTCCAGACTAGCGGGCCCGAATGAGCAGTTCTTC,CASSSRLAGPNEQFF,TRBJ2-1,TRBD2,many,TRBV7-9
TGCAGTGCCGACTGGACAGGGGGAGTTAATGAGCAGTTCTTC,CSADWTGGVNEQFF,TRBJ2-1,TRBD1,-,TRBV20-1
TGTGCCAGCAGTTCTTTAGAATCTAACTATGGCTACACCTTC,CASSSLESNYGYTF,TRBJ1-2,-,-,TRBV6-9
TGTGCCAGCAGTGACCGTGAGGGGGGGACCCAGTACTTC,CASSDREGGTQYF,TRBJ2-5,-,few,TRBV6-4
TGTGCCAGCAGCCAGGACAGGGCGGTTGGCTACACCTTC,CASSQDRAVGYTF,TRBJ1-2,TRBD1,few,TRBV4-2
TGTGCCAGCAGAAGCCAGGGGGCTGGGGACACTGAAGCTTTCTTT,CASRSQGAGDTEAFF,TRBJ1-1,TRBD1,many,TRBV28
TGTGCCAGCAGCTTAAGTGGCGGGGGGCCGAAACGAAACAATGAGCAGTTCTTC,CASSLSGGGPKRNNEQFF,TRBJ2-1,TRBD2,-,TRBV13
TGTGCCAGCAGCTTTCCGGGGGGGCTGAACGAGCAGTACTTC,CASSFPGGLNEQYF,TRBJ2-7,TRBD2,few,TRBV5-6
TGTGCCAGCAGCCTTGGACTAGCGGGGAGAAAAAACAATGAGCAGTTCTTC,CASSLGLAGRKNNEQFF,TRBJ2-1,TRBD2,many,TRBV2
TGTGCCAGCAGCGGTGACAGGGCAGCTAACTATGGCTACACCTTC,CASSGDRAANYGYTF,TRBJ1-2,TRBD1,few,TRBV9
TGTGCCAGTAGGACAGGGGGCGATGGTCCTGAAGCTTTCTTT,CASRTGGDGPEAFF,TRBJ1-1,TRBD1,-,TRBV19
TGTGCCAGCAGGGCCACAGGGGATGGTCAGCCCCAGCATTTT,CASRATGDGQPQHF,TRBJ1-5,TRBD1,many,TRBV2
TGTGCCAGCGGCCAGGGAGATTATAATTCACCCCTCCACTTT,CASGQGDYNSPLHF,TRBJ1-6,-,few,TRBV6-1
TGTGCCAGCTCACGCGAGCGGGAGGGCACAGATACGCAGTATTTT,CASSREREGTDTQYF,TRBJ2-3,TRBD2,-,TRBV18
TGTGCCAGCAGCCCAGGGGAGACCCAAGAGACCCAGTACTTC,CASSPGETQETQYF,TRBJ2-5,-,-,TRBV11-2
TGCGCCAGCAGCTTGACGGGGTTCGGCAATCAGCCCCAGCATTTT,CASSLTGFGNQPQHF,TRBJ1-5,-,many,TRBV5-1
TGTGCCAGCAGCCACGCAGTCAATAATTCACCCCTCCACTTT,CASSHAVNNSPLHF,TRBJ1-6,-,-,TRBV5-6
TGTGCCAGCAGCGTATGGGACAGGGGTGATGGCTACACCTTC,CASSVWDRGDGYTF,TRBJ1-2,TRBD1,-,TRBV9
TGTGCCAGCAGCCAAGAACAATATAGCAATCAGCCCCAGCATTTT,CASSQEQYSNQPQHF,TRBJ1-5,-,-,TRBV4-2
TGTGCCAGCAGCTCAGAGTCTTCGGGACAGCTGTTCTTC,CASSSESSGQLFF,TRBJ2-1,TRBD1,once,TRBV11-2
TGCGCCAGCAGCGGGACAGGGGACCCCCCACCTTACGAGCAGTACTTC,CASSGTGDPPPYEQYF,TRBJ2-7,TRBD1,-,TRBV5-4
TGTGCCAGCAGTGACGGGGGGACGAATGAGCAGTTCTTC,CASSDGGTNEQFF,TRBJ2-1,TRBD2,many,TRBV6-1
TGCGCCAGCAGCCCAGGGGGCCCAAACTATGGCTACACCTTC,CASSPGGPNYGYTF,TRBJ1-2,TRBD1,-,TRBV4-1
TGTGCCAGCAGTGATCTACTAGGGACAGGGGAGAAGGCCGGGGAGCTGTTTTTT,CASSDLLGTGEKAGELFF,TRBJ2-2,TRBD1,-,TRBV25-1
TGTGCCAGCAGTATCAACAGGGGGTCGGGAAACACCATATATTTT,CASSINRGSGNTIYF,TRBJ1-3,TRBD1,few,TRBV2
TGTGCCAGCAGTTTGTCGGGGGACTCTGGGGCCAACGTCCTGACTTTC,CASSLSGDSGANVLTF,TRBJ2-6,-,-,TRBV9
TGTGCCACCCGGGACAGGGGTAATCAGCCCCAGCATTTT,CATRDRGNQPQHF,TRBJ1-5,TRBD1,many,TRBV2
TGTGCCAGCAGCAAAGGGGGGTTAGGGGCTAGCGGGGGCACAGATACGCAGTATTTT,CASSKGGLGASGGTDTQYF,TRBJ2-3,TRBD2,-,TRBV7-9
TGTGCCAGCAGTTTGAGGGCGTGGGCTGAAGCTTTCTTT,CASSLRAWAEAFF,TRBJ1-1,-,many,TRBV28
TGTGCCAGCAGCCGGACTAGCGGGGGCATGTACAATGAGCAGTTCTTC,CASSRTSGGMYNEQFF,TRBJ2-1,TRBD2,few,TRBV7-9
TGTGCCACCGCGACTTGGCTAGCGGATGGGGCAGATACGCAGTATTTT,CATATWLADGADTQYF,TRBJ2-3,TRBD2,-,TRBV10-3
TGCAGCGTTGACGGGGGGGGGGCAGATACGCAGTATTTT,CSVDGGGADTQYF,TRBJ2-3,TRBD2,few,TRBV29-1
TGCAGCGTTGAAGCAGAAAGAACCTACGAGCAGTACTTC,CSVEAERTYEQYF,TRBJ2-7,-,few,TRBV29-1
TGTGCCAGCAGTCCCCACTTGGCCACTGAAGCTTTCTTT,CASSPHLATEAFF,TRBJ1-1,-,-,TRBV6-1
TGCAGTGCTAGAGCGGGCGGTCAGGGGCGCTCTCTGAAATTTTCCTATAATTCACCCCTCCACTTT,CSARAGGQGRSLKFSYNSPLHF,TRBJ1-6,-,-,TRBV20-1
TGTGCCAGCACCATCTGGGGCCCGAACACCGGGGAGCTGTTTTTT,CASTIWGPNTGELFF,TRBJ2-2,-,-,TRBV6-1
TGTGCCAGCAGGGCCTCAGGGTTATCCTACGAGCAGTACTTC,CASRASGLSYEQYF,TRBJ2-7,-,-,TRBV6-1
TGTGCCAGCAGTAACCCCCCAGGTAGCCAGGGGGAAAAACTGTTTTTT,CASSNPPGSQGEKLFF,TRBJ1-4,-,-,TRBV25-1
TGCAGTGCTAGACTGGACAGGGACTATGGCTACACCTTC,CSARLDRDYGYTF,TRBJ1-2,TRBD1,few,TRBV20-1
TGTGCCAGCAGCCCGGGGGGCGGGGGGACCAATGAGCAGTTCTTC,CASSPGGGGTNEQFF,TRBJ2-1,TRBD2,-,TRBV7-3
TGTGCCAGCAGCCCCCACCGGGAAAGAGAGACCCAGTACTTC,CASSPHRERETQYF,TRBJ2-5,-,many,TRBV7-2
TGTGCCAGCAGCCGGACAGGCCAGTACTTC,CASSRTGQYF,TRBJ2-5,TRBD1,many,TRBV5-8
TGTGCCAGCAGCCGAGGACTAGCGGGGGGGTTGGATACGCAGTATTTT,CASSRGLAGGLDTQYF,TRBJ2-3,TRBD2,many,TRBV6-1
TGTGCCGCAAGATGGGGAGGTGGCACCGGGGAGCTGTTTTTT,CAARWGGGTGELFF,TRBJ2-2,-,many,TRBV12-3/TRBV12-4
TGTGCCAGCAGTCCCCCCACTGAGTGGTCTGAAGCTTTCTTT,CASSPPTEWSEAFF,TRBJ1-1,-,many,TRBV28
TGTGCCAGCAGTTACAGGGGGGTCGGTTCACCCCTCCACTTT,CASSYRGVGSPLHF,TRBJ1-6,-,-,TRBV6-6
TGTGCCAGCTCCAAGAACTCTGGGGCCAACGTCCTGACTTTC,CASSKNSGANVLTF,TRBJ2-6,-,-,TRBV2
TGTGCCAGCAGCCAGGGACTAGCGGGGGGACTGCCAGAGGCAGATACGCAGTATTTT,CASSQGLAGGLPEADTQYF,TRBJ2-3,TRBD2,-,TRBV9
TGTGCCAGCACCTTAGCAGGGCAAAAGTATGGCTACACCTTC,CASTLAGQKYGYTF,TRBJ1-2,-,few,TRBV7-3